One and the same sample provided the 4 T cell receptor beta chains below, sequenced in a study of CD8 T cells in Susac syndrome. Random hexamers were used to reverse transcribe 0.5 to 1 ug of RNA. MiXCR, run by TCRdb on the immunoSEQ multiplex PCR reads, gives a single entry per CDR3 protein. The sample contains more than 75,000 distinct CDR3 sequences, approximately 95% of which appear only once. The sequenced sample was CD8+ T cells from PBMCs. The receptors originated from a human donor in good health.

CDR3 residues: CASRRGEQYF. As DNA, the CDR3 is TGTGCCTCCAGGCGGGGCGAGCAGTACTTC. The chain recombines TRBV2 with TRBJ2-7, with D perhaps TRBD2 (6 bases). The CDR3 has 10 residues. The germline CDR1 and CDR2 sequences are SNHLY and FYNNEI. V was cut by 11 bases and J by 6 bases, with 11 bases left in between.

V and J are TRBV4-1 and TRBJ1-5; D is unclear. Trimming removed 0 bases at V and 9 bases at J, with 15 bases between. The V gene's germline CDR1 is MGHRA and CDR2 YSYEKL. This CDR3 is 15 amino acids long. The CDR3 spells CASSQDGSWGRPQHF. CDR3 coding DNA: TGCGCCAGCAGCCAAGATGGGAGTTGGGGTCGGCCCCAGCATTTT.

The chain recombines TRBV13 with TRBJ1-4, with TRBD1 matching over 7 bases. V lost 1 base, J lost 8 bases, and 4 bases stayed unmatched. Germline V gene sequence: CDR1 PRHDT, CDR2 FYEKMQ (reference sequence). The CDR3 has 14 amino acids. CDR3 loop: CASSLERGPEKLFF. Here the CDR3 DNA reads TGTGCCAGCAGCTTAGAGAGGGGGCCCGAAAAACTGTTTTTT. Full variable domain (outside the CDR3, taken from reference TRBV13 and TRBJ1-4): AAGVIQSPRHLIKEKRETATLKCYPIPRHDTVYWYQQGPGQDPQFLISFYEKMQSDKGSIPDRFSAQQFSDYHSELNMSSLELGDSALYFCASSLERGPEKLFFGSGTQLSVL.

The V and J genes are TRBV5-6 and TRBJ2-1; 15 bases align to TRBD2. V gave up 4 bases and J gave up 9 bases; unmatched junction bases: 20. The germline V gene has CDR1 SGHDT and CDR2 YYEEEE. CDR3 length equals 20 residues. CDR3 nucleotide sequence: TGTGCCAGCAGCCCCAGTCCCGGGACTAGCGGGGGGCCGTTAAGAGGTGAGCAGTTCTTC. Encoded protein: CASSPSPGTSGGPLRGEQFF.